This T cell receptor beta chain was found in a study of T cell responses to AZD1222 COVID-19 vaccine. Broader study findings: After two AZD1222 doses, spike-specific TCR breadth and depth rose versus day 0. Clonal diversity may have been underestimated in mostly white British donors. Dominant CD4 TCR responses targeted spike regions 160-218 and 743-854. Among AZD1222 vaccinees, only six or seven were seropositive at baseline.

In the case of this clone: What it binds is not known.

Profiling relied on immunoSEQ multiplex PCR, and the TCRdb table lists in-frame clones only, not all of them. The table lists 190,000 or so clones, over 85% of them singletons. With 1 base removed from V and 2 bases from J, the gap between germline ends came to 4 bases. The CDR3 has 13 residues. Germline CDR1 and CDR2: SGDLS and YYNGEE. The chain carries TRBV9 and TRBJ1-5, with D unclear. This receptor was taken from an adult who received the AZD1222 COVID-19 vaccine. Sequencing used peripheral blood, obtained 28 days after the second AZD1222 dose. The CDR3 reads CASSVTGNQPQHF. CDR3 sequence (DNA): TGTGCCAGCAGCGTAACTGGCAATCAGCCCCAGCATTTT.